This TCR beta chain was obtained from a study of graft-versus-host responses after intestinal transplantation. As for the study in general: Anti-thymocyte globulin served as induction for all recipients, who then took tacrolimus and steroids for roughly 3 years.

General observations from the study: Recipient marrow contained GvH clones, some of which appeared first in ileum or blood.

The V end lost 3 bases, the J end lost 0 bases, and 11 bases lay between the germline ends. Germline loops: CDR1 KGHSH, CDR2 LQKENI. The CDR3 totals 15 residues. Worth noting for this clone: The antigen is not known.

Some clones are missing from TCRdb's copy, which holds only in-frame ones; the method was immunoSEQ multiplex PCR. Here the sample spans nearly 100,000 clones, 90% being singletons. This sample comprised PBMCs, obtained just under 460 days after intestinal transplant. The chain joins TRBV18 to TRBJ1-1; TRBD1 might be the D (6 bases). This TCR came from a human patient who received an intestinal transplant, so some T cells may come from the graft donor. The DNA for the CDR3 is TGTGCCAGCTCACCCGGACAGATCATGAACACTGAAGCTTTCTTT. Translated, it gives CASSPGQIMNTEAFF.